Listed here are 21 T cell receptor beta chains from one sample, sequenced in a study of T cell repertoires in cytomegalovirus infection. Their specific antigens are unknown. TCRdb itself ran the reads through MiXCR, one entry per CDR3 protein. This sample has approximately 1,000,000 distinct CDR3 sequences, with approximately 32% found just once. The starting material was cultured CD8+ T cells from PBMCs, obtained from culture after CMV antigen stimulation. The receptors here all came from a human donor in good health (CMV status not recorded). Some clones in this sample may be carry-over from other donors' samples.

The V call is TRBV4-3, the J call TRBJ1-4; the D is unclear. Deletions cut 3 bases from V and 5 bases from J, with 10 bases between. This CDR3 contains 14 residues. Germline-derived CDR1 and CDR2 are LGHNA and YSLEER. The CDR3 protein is CASSHRAPNEKLFF. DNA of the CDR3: TGCGCCAGCAGCCATCGAGCCCCGAATGAAAAACTGTTTTTT.

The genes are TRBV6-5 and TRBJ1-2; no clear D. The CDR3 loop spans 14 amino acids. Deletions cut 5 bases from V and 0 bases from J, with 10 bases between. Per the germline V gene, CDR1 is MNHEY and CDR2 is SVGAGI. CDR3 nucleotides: TGTGCCAGCAGTATAGGATATACTAACTATGGCTACACCTTC. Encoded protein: CASSIGYTNYGYTF.

DNA for the CDR3: TGTGCCAGCAGCAACGTCCGGTCCTACGAGCAGTACGTC. Translation: CASSNVRSYEQYV. This chain links TRBV5-6 with TRBJ2-7; D gene ambiguous. V was clipped by 4 bases and J by 1 base, with 9 bases between them. The CDR3 consists of 13 residues. Germline loops: CDR1 SGHDT, CDR2 YYEEEE.

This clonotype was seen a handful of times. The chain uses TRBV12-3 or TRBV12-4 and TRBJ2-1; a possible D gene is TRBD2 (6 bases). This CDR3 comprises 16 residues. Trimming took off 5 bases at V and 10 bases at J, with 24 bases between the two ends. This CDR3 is CASSPPVAAPTMEQFF. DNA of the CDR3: TGTGCCAGCAGTCCACCCGTAGCGGCCCCTACAATGGAGCAGTTCTTC.

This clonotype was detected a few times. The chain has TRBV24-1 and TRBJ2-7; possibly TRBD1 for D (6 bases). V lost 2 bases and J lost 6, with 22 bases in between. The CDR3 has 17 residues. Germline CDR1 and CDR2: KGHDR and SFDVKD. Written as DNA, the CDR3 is TGTGCCACCAGTGATTCCACCCTCCTAACACAGGGAAGCGAGCAGTACGTC. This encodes CATSDSTLLTQGSEQYV.

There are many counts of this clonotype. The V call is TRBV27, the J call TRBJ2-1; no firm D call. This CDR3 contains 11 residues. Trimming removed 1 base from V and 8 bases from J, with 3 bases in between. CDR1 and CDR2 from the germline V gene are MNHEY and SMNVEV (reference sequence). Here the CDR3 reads CASSLYHEQFF. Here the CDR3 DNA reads TGTGCCAGCAGTTTATACCATGAGCAGTTCTTC.

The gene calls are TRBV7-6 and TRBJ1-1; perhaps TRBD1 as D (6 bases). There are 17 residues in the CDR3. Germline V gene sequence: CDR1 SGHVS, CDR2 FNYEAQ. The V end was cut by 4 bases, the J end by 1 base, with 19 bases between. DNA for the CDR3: TGTGCCAGCAGCTCCCAAATCCAGGGGCTAGCGAACACTGAAGCTTTCTTT. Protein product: CASSSQIQGLANTEAFF.

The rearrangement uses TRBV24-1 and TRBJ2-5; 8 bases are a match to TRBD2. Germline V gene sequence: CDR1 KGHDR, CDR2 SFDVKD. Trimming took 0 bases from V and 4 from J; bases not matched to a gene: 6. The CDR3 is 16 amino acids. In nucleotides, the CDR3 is TGTGCCACCAGTGATTTGGGGCGGGGGGACGGAGAGACCCAGTACTTC. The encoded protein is CATSDLGRGDGETQYF.

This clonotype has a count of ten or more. CDR3 nucleotides: TGTGCCAGCAGCACCCCCGGGGCCGGCTACGAGCAGTACTTC. It yields the protein CASSTPGAGYEQYF. The V call is TRBV7-9, the J call TRBJ2-7; TRBD1 or TRBD2 may be the D gene (5 bases each). Per the germline V gene, CDR1 is SEHNR and CDR2 is FQNEAQ (reference sequence). The CDR3 consists of 14 residues. V shed 5 bases and J shed 3 bases, with 14 bases lying between them. Drawing the rest from reference TRBV7-9 and TRBJ2-7, the complete variable domain is DTGVSQNPRHKITKRGQNVTFRCDPISEHNRLYWYRQTLGQGPEFLTYFQNEAQLEKSRLLSDRFSAERPKGSFSTLEIQRTEQGDSAMYLCASSTPGAGYEQYFGPGTRLTVT.

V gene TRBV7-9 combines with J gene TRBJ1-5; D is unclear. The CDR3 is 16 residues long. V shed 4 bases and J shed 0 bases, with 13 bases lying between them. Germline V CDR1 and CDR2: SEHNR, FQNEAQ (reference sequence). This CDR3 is CASSSPPHNSNQPQHF. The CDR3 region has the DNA TGTGCCAGCAGCTCTCCCCCGCATAATAGCAATCAGCCCCAGCATTTT. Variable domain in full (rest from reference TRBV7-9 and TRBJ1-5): DTGVSQNPRHKITKRGQNVTFRCDPISEHNRLYWYRQTLGQGPEFLTYFQNEAQLEKSRLLSDRFSAERPKGSFSTLEIQRTEQGDSAMYLCASSSPPHNSNQPQHFGDGTRLSIL.

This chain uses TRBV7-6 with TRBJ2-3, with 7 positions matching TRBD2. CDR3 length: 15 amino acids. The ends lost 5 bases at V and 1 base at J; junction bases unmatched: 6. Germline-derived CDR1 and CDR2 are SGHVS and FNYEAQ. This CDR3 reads CASSDLAARTDTQYF. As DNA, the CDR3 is TGTGCCAGCAGCGACCTAGCGGCGCGCACAGATACGCAGTATTTT.

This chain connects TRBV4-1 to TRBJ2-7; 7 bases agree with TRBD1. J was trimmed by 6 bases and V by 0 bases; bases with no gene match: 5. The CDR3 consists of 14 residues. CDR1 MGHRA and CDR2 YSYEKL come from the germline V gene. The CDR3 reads CASSQDDRAGEQYF. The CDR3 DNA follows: TGCGCCAGCAGCCAAGATGACAGGGCCGGCGAGCAGTACTTC.

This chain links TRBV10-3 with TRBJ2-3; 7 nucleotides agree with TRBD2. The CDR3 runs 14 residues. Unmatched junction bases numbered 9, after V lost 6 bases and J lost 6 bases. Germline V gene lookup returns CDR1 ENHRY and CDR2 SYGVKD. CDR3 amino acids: CAIRTSGDADTQYF. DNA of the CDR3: TGTGCCATCAGGACGAGCGGGGATGCGGATACGCAGTATTTT.

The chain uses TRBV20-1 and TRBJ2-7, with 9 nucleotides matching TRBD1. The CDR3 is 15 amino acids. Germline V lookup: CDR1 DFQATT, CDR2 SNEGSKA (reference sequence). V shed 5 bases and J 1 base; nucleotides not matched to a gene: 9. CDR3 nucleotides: TGCAGTGCTGACGACAGGGGGGGGGGATCCTACGAGCAGTACGTC. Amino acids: CSADDRGGGSYEQYV.

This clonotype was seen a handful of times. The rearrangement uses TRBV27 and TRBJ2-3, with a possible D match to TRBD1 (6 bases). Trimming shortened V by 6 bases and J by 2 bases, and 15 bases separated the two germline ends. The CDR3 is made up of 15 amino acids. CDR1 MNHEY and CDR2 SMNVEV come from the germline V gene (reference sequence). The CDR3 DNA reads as TGTGCCAGCAGCCCTGGGACATTCCACACAGATACGCAGTATTTT. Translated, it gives CASSPGTFHTDTQYF.

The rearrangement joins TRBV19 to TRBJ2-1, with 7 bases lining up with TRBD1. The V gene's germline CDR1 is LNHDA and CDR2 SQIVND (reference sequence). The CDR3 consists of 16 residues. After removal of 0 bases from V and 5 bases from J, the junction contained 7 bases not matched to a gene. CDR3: CASSIEVQGIHNEQFF. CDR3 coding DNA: TGTGCCAGTAGTATAGAAGTACAGGGGATCCACAATGAGCAGTTCTTC.

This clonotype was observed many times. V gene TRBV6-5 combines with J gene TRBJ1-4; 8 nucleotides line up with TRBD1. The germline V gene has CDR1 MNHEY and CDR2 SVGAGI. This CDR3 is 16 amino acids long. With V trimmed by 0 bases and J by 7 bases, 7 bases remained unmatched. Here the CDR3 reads CASSYSRDRKSEKLFF. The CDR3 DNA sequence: TGTGCCAGCAGTTACTCGAGGGACAGGAAAAGTGAAAAACTGTTTTTT.

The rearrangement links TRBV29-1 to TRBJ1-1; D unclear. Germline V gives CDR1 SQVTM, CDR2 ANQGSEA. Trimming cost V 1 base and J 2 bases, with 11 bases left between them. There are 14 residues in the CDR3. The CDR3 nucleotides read TGCAGCGTTGAAGGGCAGACGCTAAACACTGAAGCTTTCTTT. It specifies CSVEGQTLNTEAFF.

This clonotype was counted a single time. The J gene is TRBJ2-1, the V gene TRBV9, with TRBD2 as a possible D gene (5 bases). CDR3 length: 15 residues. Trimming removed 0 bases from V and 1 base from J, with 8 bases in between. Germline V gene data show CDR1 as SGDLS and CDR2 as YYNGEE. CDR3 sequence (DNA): TGTGCCAGCAGCGTAGGGAGGTCGTCCTACAATGAGCAGTTCTTC. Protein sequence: CASSVGRSSYNEQFF.

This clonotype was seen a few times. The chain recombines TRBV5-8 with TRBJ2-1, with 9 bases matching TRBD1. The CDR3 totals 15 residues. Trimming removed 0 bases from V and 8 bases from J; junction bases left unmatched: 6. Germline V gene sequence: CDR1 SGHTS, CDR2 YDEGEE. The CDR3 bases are TGTGCCAGCAGCTTGGTATGGACAGGGGTCGATGAGCAGTTCTTC. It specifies CASSLVWTGVDEQFF. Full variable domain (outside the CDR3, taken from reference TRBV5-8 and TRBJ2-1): EAGVTQSPTHLIKTRGQQATLRCSPISGHTSVYWYQQALGLGLQFLLWYDEGEERNRGNFPPRFSGRQFPNYSSELNVNALELEDSALYLCASSLVWTGVDEQFFGPGTRLTVL.

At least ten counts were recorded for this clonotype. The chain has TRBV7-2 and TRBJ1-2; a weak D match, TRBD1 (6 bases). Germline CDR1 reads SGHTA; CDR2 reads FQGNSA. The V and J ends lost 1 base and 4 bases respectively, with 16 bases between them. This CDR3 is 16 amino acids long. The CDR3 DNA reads TGTGCCAGCAGCTTAGTTTTCGGGGGCCAACTCTATGGCTACACCTTC. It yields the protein CASSLVFGGQLYGYTF. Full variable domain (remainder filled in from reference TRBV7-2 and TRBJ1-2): GAGVSQSPSNKVTEKGKDVELRCDPISGHTALYWYRQSLGQGLEFLIYFQGNSAPDKSGLPSDRFSAERTGGSVSTLTIQRTQQEDSAVYLCASSLVFGGQLYGYTFGSGTRLTVV.